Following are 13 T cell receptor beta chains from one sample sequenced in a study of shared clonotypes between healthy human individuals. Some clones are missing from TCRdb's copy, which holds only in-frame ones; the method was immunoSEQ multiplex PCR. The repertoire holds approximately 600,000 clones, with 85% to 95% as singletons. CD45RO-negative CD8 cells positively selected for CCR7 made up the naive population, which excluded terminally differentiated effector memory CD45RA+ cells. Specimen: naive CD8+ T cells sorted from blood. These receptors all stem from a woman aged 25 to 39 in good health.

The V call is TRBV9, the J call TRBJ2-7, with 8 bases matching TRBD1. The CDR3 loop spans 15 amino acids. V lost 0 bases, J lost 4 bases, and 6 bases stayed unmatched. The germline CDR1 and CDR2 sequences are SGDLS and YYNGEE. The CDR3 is CASSVDAGGFYEQYF. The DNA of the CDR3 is TGTGCCAGCAGCGTAGACGCAGGGGGCTTTTACGAGCAGTACTTC.

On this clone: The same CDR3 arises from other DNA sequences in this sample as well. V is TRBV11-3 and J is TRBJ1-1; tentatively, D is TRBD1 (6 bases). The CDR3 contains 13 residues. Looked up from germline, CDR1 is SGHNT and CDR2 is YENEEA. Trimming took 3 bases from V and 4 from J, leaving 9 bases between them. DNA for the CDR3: TGTGCCAGCAGCTTCAGGGGCTCCACTGAAGCTTTCTTT. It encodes CASSFRGSTEAFF.

As DNA, the CDR3 is TGCGCCAGCAGTGATTGGCAGGGTGACTCTGGGGCCAACGTCCTGACTTTC. Its translation is CASSDWQGDSGANVLTF. J is TRBJ2-6 and V is TRBV10-2, with a tentative D call TRBD1 (5 bases). The germline V gene encodes CDR1 WSHSY and CDR2 SAAADI. V lost 3 bases and J 0 bases, leaving 12 bases between the germline ends. This CDR3 region has 17 residues.

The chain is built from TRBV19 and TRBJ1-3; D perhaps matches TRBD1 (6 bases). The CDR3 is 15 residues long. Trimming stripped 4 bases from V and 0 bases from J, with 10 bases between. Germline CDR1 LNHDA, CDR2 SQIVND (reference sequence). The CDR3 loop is CASSTGTHSGNTIYF. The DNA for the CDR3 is TGTGCCAGTAGTACCGGGACACACTCTGGAAACACCATATATTTT.

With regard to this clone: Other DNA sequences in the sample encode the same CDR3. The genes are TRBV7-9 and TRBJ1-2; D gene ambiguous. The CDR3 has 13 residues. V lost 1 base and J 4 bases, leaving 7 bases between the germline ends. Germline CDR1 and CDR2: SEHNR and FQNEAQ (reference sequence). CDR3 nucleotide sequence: TGTGCCAGCAGCTTAGACAGCCTCTATGGCTACACCTTC. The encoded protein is CASSLDSLYGYTF. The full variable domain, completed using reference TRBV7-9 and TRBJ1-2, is DTGVSQNPRHKITKRGQNVTFRCDPISEHNRLYWYRQTLGQGPEFLTYFQNEAQLEKSRLLSDRFSAERPKGSFSTLEIQRTEQGDSAMYLCASSLDSLYGYTFGSGTRLTVV.

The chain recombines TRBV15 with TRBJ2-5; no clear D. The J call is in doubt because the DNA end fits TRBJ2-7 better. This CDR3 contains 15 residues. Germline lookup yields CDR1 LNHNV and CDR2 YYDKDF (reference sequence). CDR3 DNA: TGTGCCACCAGCAGAGATAGGAGCTTCTCCTACGAGCAGTACTTC. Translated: CATSRDRSFSYEQYF.

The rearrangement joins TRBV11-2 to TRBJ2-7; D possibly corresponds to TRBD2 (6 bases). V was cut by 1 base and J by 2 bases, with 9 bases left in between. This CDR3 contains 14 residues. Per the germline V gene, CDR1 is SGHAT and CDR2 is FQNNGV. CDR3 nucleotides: TGTGCCAGCAGCTTAGGGCGGGATACCTACGAGCAGTACTTC. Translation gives CASSLGRDTYEQYF.

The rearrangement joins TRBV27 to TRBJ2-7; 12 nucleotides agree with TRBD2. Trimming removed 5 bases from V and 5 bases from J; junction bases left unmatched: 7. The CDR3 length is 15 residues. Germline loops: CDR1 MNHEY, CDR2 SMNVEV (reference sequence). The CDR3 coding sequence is TGTGCCAGCAGTCCCCGACTAGCGGGAGAGCACGAGCAGTACTTC. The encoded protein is CASSPRLAGEHEQYF.

CDR3 nucleotide sequence: TGTGCCAGTAGTATTTCGGACAGGGTCTACAATGAGCAGTTCTTC. It translates to CASSISDRVYNEQFF. This chain connects TRBV19 to TRBJ2-1, with 8 bases matching TRBD1. The CDR3 contains 15 residues. J lost 3 bases, V lost 3 bases, and 4 bases had no gene match. The germline V gene has CDR1 LNHDA and CDR2 SQIVND (reference sequence).

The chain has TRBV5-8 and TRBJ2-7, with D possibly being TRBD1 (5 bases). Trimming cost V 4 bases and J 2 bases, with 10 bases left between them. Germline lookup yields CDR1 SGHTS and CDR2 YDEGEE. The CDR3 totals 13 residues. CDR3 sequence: CASSLGDTYEQYF. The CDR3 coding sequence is TGTGCCAGCAGCCTAGGGGATACCTACGAGCAGTACTTC.

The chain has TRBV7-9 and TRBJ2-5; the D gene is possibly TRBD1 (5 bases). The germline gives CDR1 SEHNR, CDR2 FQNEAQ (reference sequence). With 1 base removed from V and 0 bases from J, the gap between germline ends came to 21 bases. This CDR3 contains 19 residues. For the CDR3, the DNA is TGTGCCAGCAGCTTAGGGTTCCCCAAGGGGCTTACGTACCAAGAGACCCAGTACTTC. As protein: CASSLGFPKGLTYQETQYF.

This CDR3 is CASSLFGLINYEQYF. CDR3 DNA: TGCGCCAGCAGCTTGTTCGGACTCATTAACTACGAGCAGTACTTC. The genes are TRBV5-1 and TRBJ2-7; a weak D match, TRBD2 (5 bases). The V gene lost 1 base and the J gene lost 3 bases, with 14 bases spanning the gap. The CDR3 extends over 15 amino acids. Per germline, CDR1 SGHRS and CDR2 YFSETQ.

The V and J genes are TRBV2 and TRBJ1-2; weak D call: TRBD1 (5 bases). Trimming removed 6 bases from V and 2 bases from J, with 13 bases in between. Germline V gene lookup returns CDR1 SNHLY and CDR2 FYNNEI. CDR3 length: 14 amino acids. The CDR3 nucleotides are TGTGCCAGCAGGGACCCGGACACGAACTATGGCTACACCTTC. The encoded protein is CASRDPDTNYGYTF.